The T cell receptor (beta chain) under discussion was sequenced for a study of blood T cells in healthy people across ages. Through a sample-barcoded 5' primer and a J-beta primer mix, a second PCR was run for roughly 6 to 12 cycles. TCRdb used MiXCR to reprocess the 5' RACE reads, holding one entry per CDR3 protein. Counted here are around 1,000,000 distinct CDR3 sequences, 20% to 25% occurring once; the ten biggest clones make up less than 0.75%. The V gene lost 5 bases and the J gene lost 2 bases, with 15 bases spanning the gap. CDR3 length: 15 residues. This sample was shared with a second study, whose subject was T cells of mothers and their children.

V is TRBV12-3 or TRBV12-4 and J is TRBJ1-2; weak D call: TRBD1 (5 bases). Sequencing was performed on blood. The clonotype was recovered from a girl aged 2 to 9 in good health. In DNA form, the CDR3 reads TGTGCCAGCAGTCCTCCCAGTGGGGGGAACTATGGCTACACCTTC. This translates into CASSPPSGGNYGYTF.